The 5 T cell receptor beta chains in this list originate from one sample, sequenced in a study of cytomegalovirus exposure and HLA in healthy donors. PCR primers comprised 60 Vbeta and 13 Jbeta primers. Measured with immunoSEQ multiplex PCR; TCRdb has only the in-frame clones, and not every one. The sample's table shows 100,000 to 150,000 clones. The specimen was PBMCs. These TCRs come from a man in his late teens or twenties in good health and CMV-seronegative.

V gene TRBV6-1 combines with J gene TRBJ2-7; D not certain. This CDR3 is 15 amino acids long. V was cut by 7 bases and J by 0 bases, with 16 bases left in between. Germline loops: CDR1 MNHNS, CDR2 SASEGT. CDR3 loop: CASTRADTSSYEQYF. The CDR3 DNA follows: TGTGCCAGCACCCGAGCTGATACGAGCTCCTACGAGCAGTACTTC.

The chain recombines TRBV9 with TRBJ1-3; no clear D. Germline V lookup: CDR1 SGDLS, CDR2 YYNGEE. Trimming removed 0 bases from V and 0 bases from J, with 7 bases in between. The CDR3 consists of 15 residues. The CDR3 region has the DNA TGTGCCAGCAGCGTAGACACATTCTCTGGAAACACCATATATTTT. Encoded protein: CASSVDTFSGNTIYF.

The chain employs TRBV7-2 and TRBJ1-2; 7 bases fit TRBD1. This CDR3 is 15 amino acids long. The V segment lost 4 bases and the J segment 2 bases; nucleotides outside the gene matches: 7. Per germline, CDR1 SGHTA and CDR2 FQGNSA. In DNA, the CDR3 is TGTGCCAGCAGCTCCGTATCGACAGGGAACTATGGCTACACCTTC. It is translated as CASSSVSTGNYGYTF. Filled out from reference TRBV7-2 and TRBJ1-2, the complete variable domain reads GAGVSQSPSNKVTEKGKDVELRCDPISGHTALYWYRQSLGQGLEFLIYFQGNSAPDKSGLPSDRFSAERTGGSVSTLTIQRTQQEDSAVYLCASSSVSTGNYGYTFGSGTRLTVV.

The CDR3 here is CASSPKSGTGVNIQYF. The CDR3 coding sequence is TGTGCCAGCAGCCCTAAAAGTGGGACAGGGGTGAACATTCAGTACTTC. The chain uses TRBV5-4 and TRBJ2-4, with 10 bases that match TRBD1. Germline assignment: CDR1 SGHNT and CDR2 YYREEE (reference sequence). The CDR3 covers 16 residues. V gave up 4 bases and J gave up 7 bases; unmatched junction bases: 11.

The chain recombines TRBV5-1 with TRBJ1-2; 9 bases fit TRBD1. Germline trimming cut 5 bases from V and 5 bases from J; bases unmatched to any gene: 7. The CDR3 runs to 14 residues. Germline V gene data show CDR1 as SGHRS and CDR2 as YFSETQ. This CDR3 is CASRYRGREYGYTF. Here the CDR3 DNA reads TGCGCCAGCAGATACAGGGGGCGTGAATATGGCTACACCTTC.